The entry that follows covers one T cell receptor (beta chain) sequence. Assay: immunoSEQ multiplex PCR; the TCRdb copy retains only in-frame clones and omits some. The table records 220,000 or so clones, 88% of them present only once. The sample belongs to a study of blood T cell repertoires in COVID-19. As for the study in general: The origin of the acute and convalescent COVID-19 samples was the United States, Italy and Spain.

The ends were cut back, 4 bases at V and 3 bases at J, with 21 bases in the middle. The CDR3 consists of 17 residues. CDR1 is SGHAT and CDR2 is FQNNGV in the germline V gene. Those who participated ranged in age from about 18 to 89 years and resided in 20 to 25 US areas. The sample taken for sequencing was PBMCs or T cells enriched from blood (not recorded which). This clonotype originated in a woman aged 45 to 65 with acute COVID-19. V gene TRBV11-2 combines with J gene TRBJ1-1; D is ambiguous. CDR3 residues: CASSSERVFSVYTEAFF. Written as DNA, the CDR3 is TGTGCCAGCAGCTCCGAGAGGGTTTTTTCGGTCTACACTGAAGCTTTCTTT.